A single sample gave rise to the 23 T cell receptor beta chains below, sequenced in a study of blood T cell repertoires in COVID-19. The protocol was immunoSEQ multiplex PCR, while the TCRdb copy is restricted to in-frame clones and leaves out a portion. The sample consists of about 100,000 clones, 80% to 95% of them appearing once. Sequences were obtained from peripheral blood. The origin of the receptors is a man aged 45-65 years with active COVID-19.

This rearrangement joins TRBV11-3 to TRBJ2-3; a possible D gene is TRBD2 (6 bases). The CDR3 loop spans 14 amino acids. Germline values: CDR1 SGHNT, CDR2 YENEEA. The V end lost 5 bases, the J end lost 0 bases, and 9 bases lay between the germline ends. The CDR3 protein is CASSKSGSTDTQYF. The CDR3 coding sequence is TGTGCCAGCAGCAAAAGCGGGAGCACAGATACGCAGTATTTT.

V usage is TRBV27 and J usage is TRBJ1-2; 7 bases map to TRBD1. J was trimmed by 3 bases and V by 5 bases; bases with no gene match: 6. Germline CDR1 MNHEY, CDR2 SMNVEV (reference sequence). This CDR3 has 14 amino acids. CDR3 region: CASSPSQGYYGYTF. The CDR3 bases are TGTGCCAGCAGTCCGTCACAGGGGTACTATGGCTACACCTTC.

The chain is built from TRBV28 and TRBJ2-3; tentative D call: TRBD1 (6 bases). CDR1 is MDHEN and CDR2 is SYDVKM in the germline V gene. V lost 7 bases, J lost 6 bases, and 11 bases lay in between. The CDR3 runs to 12 residues. The CDR3 DNA is TGTGCCAGCACCACGACAGGCGATACGCAGTATTTT. It is translated as CASTTTGDTQYF.

The chain is built from TRBV6-5 and TRBJ2-7, with D perhaps TRBD1 (6 bases). V dropped 0 bases and J dropped 3 bases, with 12 bases sitting between them. From germline, CDR1 is MNHEY and CDR2 SVGAGI. This CDR3 is 15 amino acids long. This CDR3 is CASSYSFYRDYEQYF. CDR3 coding DNA: TGTGCCAGCAGTTACTCGTTTTACAGGGACTACGAGCAGTACTTC.

This sequence joins TRBV6-1 and TRBJ1-2, with D tentatively TRBD1 (5 bases). CDR3 length equals 15 residues. Germline values: CDR1 MNHNS, CDR2 SASEGT. V dropped 2 bases and J dropped 7 bases, with 17 bases sitting between them. Here the CDR3 DNA reads TGTGCCAGCAGTGAAAATCAGGGAATATCTATTGGCTACACCTTC. It specifies CASSENQGISIGYTF.

The chain carries TRBV7-9 and TRBJ2-1; 12 positions agree with TRBD2. V was clipped by 1 base and J by 7 bases; unmatched bases: 5. Germline CDR1 is SEHNR and CDR2 is FQNEAQ (reference sequence). The CDR3 has 16 amino acids. The CDR3 protein is CASSLGLAGGLNEQFF. CDR3 bases: TGTGCCAGCAGCTTAGGGCTAGCGGGGGGGCTGAATGAGCAGTTCTTC.

The gene calls are TRBV7-3 and TRBJ2-1, with 8 bases fitting TRBD1. The CDR3 extends over 17 amino acids. With 2 bases clipped from V and 0 bases from J, the junction kept 6 bases outside the gene matches. Germline lookup yields CDR1 SGHTA and CDR2 FQGTGA. The CDR3 loop is CASSLSGTGRSYNEQFF. DNA for the CDR3: TGTGCCAGCAGCTTATCCGGGACAGGCCGCTCCTACAATGAGCAGTTCTTC.

The rearrangement uses TRBV6-5 and TRBJ1-3; D perhaps matches TRBD1 (6 bases). Between the trimmed V and J ends, which lost 6 bases and 3 bases, there was a span of 9 bases. Germline CDR1 is MNHEY and CDR2 is SVGAGI. The CDR3 extends over 13 amino acids. The CDR3 spells CASSPGHGNTIYF. The CDR3, as DNA: TGTGCCAGCAGCCCGGGACATGGAAACACCATATATTTT.

The chain recombines TRBV12-5 with TRBJ2-2; TRBD2 aligns across 13 bases. The CDR3 totals 15 residues. Germline V gives CDR1 LGHNT, CDR2 FRNRAP. The V gene end was trimmed by 6 bases and the J gene end by 6 bases; junction bases not matched to a gene: 4. The CDR3, as DNA: TGTGCTAGTGGGCTCACTAGCGGGAGGGCCGGGGAGCTGTTTTTT. Encoded protein: CASGLTSGRAGELFF.

This clone has only one observation. The CDR3 is CASRALAGEDYEQYV. As DNA, the CDR3 is TGTGCCAGCAGAGCGCTAGCGGGAGAGGACTACGAGCAGTACGTC. This sequence joins TRBV7-9 and TRBJ2-7; 10 bases are shared with TRBD2. The V gene's germline CDR1 is SEHNR and CDR2 FQNEAQ (reference sequence). The ends lost 6 bases at V and 3 bases at J; junction bases unmatched: 8. CDR3 length: 15 amino acids.

The chain employs TRBV7-9 and TRBJ2-1, with D maybe TRBD1 (7 bases). Germline V CDR1 and CDR2: SEHNR, FQNEAQ (reference sequence). This CDR3 comprises 15 residues. Trimming removed 2 bases at V and 7 bases at J, with 15 bases between. Here the CDR3 reads CASSLRQGGRNEQFF. The DNA for the CDR3 is TGTGCCAGCAGCTTACGGCAGGGGGGACGGAATGAGCAGTTCTTC. Full variable domain (rest looked up from reference TRBV7-9 and TRBJ2-1): DTGVSQNPRHKITKRGQNVTFRCDPISEHNRLYWYRQTLGQGPEFLTYFQNEAQLEKSRLLSDRFSAERPKGSFSTLEIQRTEQGDSAMYLCASSLRQGGRNEQFFGPGTRLTVL.

This clone appeared a single time. The rearrangement uses TRBV11-3 and TRBJ2-1; the D is unclear. CDR3 size: 13 residues. CDR1 and CDR2 (germline): SGHNT, YENEEA. V lost 6 bases and J lost 5, with 11 bases in between. This chain's CDR3 is CASSRDSDNEQFF. In DNA form, the CDR3 reads TGTGCCAGCAGTCGTGACTCGGACAATGAGCAGTTCTTC.

The rearrangement joins TRBV15 to TRBJ1-4; 7 bases match TRBD1. Germline CDR1 is LNHNV and CDR2 is YYDKDF (reference sequence). CDR3 size: 13 residues. Unmatched junction bases numbered 8, after V lost 9 bases and J lost 7 bases. The CDR3 DNA reads as TGTGCCACAATGAGGGGGCGCGGTGAAAAACTGTTTTTT. Encoded protein: CATMRGRGEKLFF.

The chain recombines TRBV19 with TRBJ2-7, with D perhaps matching TRBD1 (6 bases). The ends were cut back, 4 bases at V and 2 bases at J, with 12 bases in the middle. The germline V gene encodes CDR1 LNHDA and CDR2 SQIVND (reference sequence). There are 14 residues in the CDR3. The chain's CDR3 is CASSSHREPYEQYF. The CDR3 DNA follows: TGTGCCAGTAGTAGCCACAGGGAGCCCTACGAGCAGTACTTC.

In its sample, this clone was seen once. The rearrangement uses TRBV5-1 and TRBJ2-2; TRBD2 might be the D (5 bases). CDR3 length equals 17 residues. Germline CDR1 reads SGHRS; CDR2 reads YFSETQ. With 5 bases removed from V and 3 bases from J, the gap between germline ends came to 20 bases. The CDR3 is CASRGGWRLEYTGELFF. The DNA of the CDR3 is TGCGCCAGCAGAGGAGGTTGGCGGTTAGAGTACACCGGGGAGCTGTTTTTT. The whole variable domain, remainder taken from reference TRBV5-1 and TRBJ2-2, is KAGVTQTPRYLIKTRGQQVTLSCSPISGHRSVSWYQQTPGQGLQFLFEYFSETQRNKGNFPGRFSGRQFSNSRSEMNVSTLELGDSALYLCASRGGWRLEYTGELFFGEGSRLTVL.

The count of this clone is one. V is TRBV14 and J is TRBJ1-1; D is possibly TRBD1 (6 bases). CDR1 is SGHDN and CDR2 is FVKESK in the germline V gene. The length of the CDR3 is 13 residues. V was shortened by 1 base and J by 10 bases, with 13 bases between the two germline ends. The CDR3 sequence: CASSQGGQFLAFF. CDR3 coding DNA: TGTGCCAGCAGCCAAGGAGGACAGTTTTTAGCTTTCTTT.

CDR3: CATSDPTSGKSDTQYF. The DNA of the CDR3 is TGTGCCACCAGTGATCCGACTAGCGGGAAATCAGATACGCAGTATTTT. V gene TRBV24-1 combines with J gene TRBJ2-3, with TRBD2 identical over 11 bases. Germline-derived CDR1 and CDR2 are KGHDR and SFDVKD. The CDR3 length is 16 residues. Trimming removed 3 bases from V and 4 bases from J; junction bases left unmatched: 5.

The chain couples TRBV11-3 to TRBJ1-1; D remains ambiguous. V lost 7 bases, J lost 2 bases, and 14 bases lay in between. The CDR3 has 14 residues. Germline V gives CDR1 SGHNT, CDR2 YENEEA. The CDR3 coding sequence is TGTGCCAGCACCATAACGAGGGCCAACACTGAAGCTTTCTTT. This gives the protein CASTITRANTEAFF. The whole variable domain, remainder taken from reference TRBV11-3 and TRBJ1-1, is EAGVVQSPRYKIIEKKQPVAFWCNPISGHNTLYWYLQNLGQGPELLIRYENEEAVDDSQLPKDRFSAERLKGVDSTLKIQPAELGDSAVYLCASTITRANTEAFFGQGTRLTVV.

The rearrangement uses TRBV5-1 and TRBJ2-3; D might be TRBD2 (6 bases). This CDR3 has 14 amino acids. Germline V gene sequence: CDR1 SGHRS, CDR2 YFSETQ. Trimming took 5 bases from V and 5 from J, leaving 15 bases between them. The CDR3 DNA reads TGCGCCAGCAGTGGCGGGGCCCCAAGAGATACGCAGTATTTT. Translated, it gives CASSGGAPRDTQYF.

The chain joins TRBV5-5 to TRBJ2-1; unclear D gene. Germline V lookup: CDR1 SGHKS, CDR2 YYEKEE (reference sequence). Trimming removed 5 bases from V and 7 bases from J, with 10 bases in between. The CDR3 sequence is 12 residues long. The CDR3 sequence is CASSFGWNEQFF. In DNA form, the CDR3 reads TGTGCCAGCAGTTTCGGGTGGAATGAGCAGTTCTTC.

The chain uses TRBV18 and TRBJ2-4; weak D call: TRBD2 (5 bases). The ends were cut back, 3 bases at V and 3 bases at J, with 12 bases in the middle. This CDR3 contains 15 residues. In germline, CDR1 is KGHSH, CDR2 LQKENI. CDR3: CASSPRAGGKNIQYF. In DNA, the CDR3 is TGTGCCAGCTCACCGCGGGCGGGTGGCAAAAACATTCAGTACTTC.

The rearrangement links TRBV7-2 to TRBJ2-5, with 10 bases aligning to TRBD1. This CDR3 has 13 amino acids. V shed 4 bases, J shed 4 bases, and the junction held 0 bases outside the gene matches. The germline gives CDR1 SGHTA, CDR2 FQGNSA. DNA for the CDR3: TGTGCCAGCAGCTGGGACAGGGGAGAGACCCAGTACTTC. Translation gives CASSWDRGETQYF.

The chain uses TRBV9 and TRBJ2-1, with D possibly matching TRBD1 (6 bases). Per the germline V gene, CDR1 is SGDLS and CDR2 is YYNGEE. V dropped 1 base and J dropped 7 bases, with 9 bases sitting between them. The CDR3 runs 13 residues. The CDR3 loop reads CASSVNRENEQFF. Here the CDR3 DNA reads TGTGCCAGCAGCGTAAACAGGGAAAATGAGCAGTTCTTC.